What follows describes a single T cell receptor beta chain. Its target is unknown. The data are from a study of Ad26.COV2.S vaccination and SARS-CoV-2 variants. Study context: The authors gave Ad26.COV2.S intramuscularly, either once or twice 56 days apart. The study, taken as a whole, reports: Possibly, TCR breadth and depth analyses underestimated total T cell responses.

Treatment described: roughly 20 received Ad26.COV2.S at low or high dose, single or two shots; five or six received placebo; per-sample allocation not given. Sampling was done on day 63 after the first vaccine or placebo injection. Sequencing used immunoSEQ multiplex PCR; TCRdb keeps in-frame clones, though not all of them. The sample lists some 500,000 clones, 75% to 90% occurring once. CDR1 MDHEN and CDR2 SYDVKM come from the germline V gene. This CDR3 spans 13 amino acids. J was trimmed by 5 bases and V by 8 bases; bases with no gene match: 6. The receptor was isolated from a person aged 18-65 years who received the Ad26.COV2.S COVID-19 vaccine or a placebo. Specimen: peripheral blood, collected in a trial of Ad26.COV2.S vaccine versus placebo. J is TRBJ2-5 and V is TRBV28; 9 bases are shared with TRBD1. This CDR3 is CASGTGRDETQYF. In DNA, the CDR3 is TGTGCCAGCGGGACAGGGCGTGACGAGACCCAGTACTTC.